What follows are 29 T cell receptor beta chains derived from one specimen sequenced in a study of T cell responses to AZD1222 COVID-19 vaccine. Profiled with immunoSEQ multiplex PCR; TCRdb holds only in-frame clones, not every one. The top ten hold 0.9% of the sample, which has approximately 150,000 clones, roughly 93% seen once. The material was peripheral blood, obtained on day 0 of AZD1222 vaccination. The receptors stem from an adult in good health.

This chain connects TRBV18 to TRBJ1-2; D gene ambiguous. The CDR3 covers 12 residues. Germline V gene sequence: CDR1 KGHSH, CDR2 LQKENI. Trimming took 7 bases from V and 4 from J, leaving 10 bases between them. CDR3 sequence reads: CASLEGSYGYTF. The CDR3 region has the DNA TGTGCCAGCTTGGAGGGCAGCTATGGCTACACCTTC.

V and J are TRBV30 and TRBJ2-7; 9 positions match TRBD1. CDR1 and CDR2 (germline): GTSNPN, SVGIG (reference sequence). V lost 5 bases and J lost 7; bases outside the gene matches: 12. The CDR3 contains 14 residues. The CDR3 region has the DNA TGTGCCTGGTCCCGGGACAGGGAAGCGGGGGAGCAGTACTTC. It translates to CAWSRDREAGEQYF.

J is TRBJ1-4 and V is TRBV28; D remains ambiguous. This CDR3 region has 13 residues. Per germline, CDR1 MDHEN and CDR2 SYDVKM. Trimming took off 5 bases at V and 7 bases at J, with 11 bases between the two ends. Written as DNA, the CDR3 is TGTGCCAGCAGTCGCACGAGCGGTGAAAAACTGTTTTTT. Amino acid sequence: CASSRTSGEKLFF.

This clone was counted a single time. J is TRBJ2-5 and V is TRBV3-1 (or the pseudogene TRBV3-2); 10 bases match TRBD2. The CDR3 is 16 amino acids. CDR1 and CDR2 (germline): LGHDT, YNNKEL (reference sequence). V shed 1 base and J 1 base; nucleotides not matched to a gene: 3. The chain's CDR3 is CASSQASGGPQETQYF. In nucleotides, the CDR3 is TGTGCCAGCAGCCAAGCTAGCGGGGGCCCCCAAGAGACCCAGTACTTC.

V and J are TRBV19 and TRBJ1-5; the D is unclear. There are 16 residues in the CDR3. The V gene's germline CDR1 is LNHDA and CDR2 SQIVND (reference sequence). Trimming cost V 3 bases and J 0 bases, with 12 bases left between them. The CDR3 coding sequence is TGTGCCAGTAGTATCCCTCTAAGGGCTAGCAATCAGCCCCAGCATTTT. Its protein is CASSIPLRASNQPQHF. Full variable domain (remainder filled in from reference TRBV19 and TRBJ1-5): DGGITQSPKYLFRKEGQNVTLSCEQNLNHDAMYWYRQDPGQGLRLIYYSQIVNDFQKGDIAEGYSVSREKKESFPLTVTSAQKNPTAFYLCASSIPLRASNQPQHFGDGTRLSIL.

CDR3: CASSPGTEHTDTQYF. For the CDR3, the DNA is TGTGCCAGCAGTCCCGGGACAGAACACACAGATACGCAGTATTTT. The V and J genes are TRBV6-5 and TRBJ2-3; 7 nucleotides match TRBD1. Trimming cost V 5 bases and J 2 bases; bases outside gene matches: 7. There are 15 residues in the CDR3. Per germline, CDR1 MNHEY and CDR2 SVGAGI.

CDR3 protein: CASSPGVLGYTF. DNA of the CDR3: TGTGCCAGCAGTCCAGGAGTCCTTGGCTACACCTTC. V usage is TRBV12-3 or TRBV12-4 and J usage is TRBJ1-2; D is ambiguous. The CDR3 runs 12 residues. Deletions cut 5 bases from V and 7 bases from J, with 11 bases between.

This clone was detected only a few times. The chain couples TRBV5-6 to TRBJ1-4; a weak D match, TRBD1 (5 bases). The ends were cut back, 1 base at V and 8 bases at J, with 12 bases in the middle. Germline V lookup: CDR1 SGHDT, CDR2 YYEEEE. The CDR3 has 14 amino acids. This chain's CDR3 is CASSLRQGSEKLFF. In DNA form, the CDR3 reads TGTGCCAGCAGCTTGCGGCAGGGTTCGGAAAAACTGTTTTTT.

This clone appeared a single time. The chain joins TRBV28 to TRBJ1-1; D is uncertain. Germline CDR1 reads MDHEN; CDR2 reads SYDVKM. Trimming stripped 5 bases from V and 0 bases from J, with 7 bases between. The CDR3 contains 13 residues. The CDR3, as DNA: TGTGCCAGCAGTGGGCTATTGAACACTGAAGCTTTCTTT. The encoded protein is CASSGLLNTEAFF.

The rearrangement uses TRBV28 and TRBJ2-7, with D possibly TRBD2 on 5 matching bases. The germline V and J ends were trimmed by 4 bases and 3 bases, with 13 bases remaining between them. The CDR3 is made up of 14 amino acids. Germline CDR1 is MDHEN and CDR2 is SYDVKM. This CDR3 is CASSSLGGSYEQYF. CDR3 sequence (DNA): TGTGCCAGCAGTTCGCTAGGTGGGAGCTACGAGCAGTACTTC.

The chain recombines TRBV20-1 with TRBJ2-5; no clear D. Germline V gives CDR1 DFQATT, CDR2 SNEGSKA (reference sequence). V lost 3 bases and J lost 0, with 11 bases in between. CDR3 length: 14 amino acids. The CDR3 region has the DNA TGCAGTGCTAGTTTCCGCGAGTACCAAGAGACCCAGTACTTC. Translated: CSASFREYQETQYF.

This sequence joins TRBV6-5 and TRBJ1-3; the D is unclear. Germline CDR1 reads MNHEY; CDR2 reads SVGAGI. Trimming shortened V by 6 bases and J by 4 bases, and 13 bases separated the two germline ends. The CDR3 has 14 amino acids. The CDR3 DNA sequence: TGTGCCAGCAGCGACACTGACCCCGGAAACACCATATATTTT. It translates to CASSDTDPGNTIYF.

This chain links TRBV21-1 with TRBJ1-2. TRBV21-1 is listed as a pseudogene. CDR3 size: 13 residues. CDR3 nucleotides: TGTGCCAGCCGCCTCGCGATGGGCTATGGCTACACCTTC. Residues: CASRLAMGYGYTF.

The chain recombines TRBV5-6 with TRBJ1-2, with D possibly matching TRBD1 (5 bases). This CDR3 has 16 residues. V was pared by 3 bases and J by 2 bases, with 17 bases between. CDR1 and CDR2 (germline): SGHDT, YYEEEE. CDR3 in DNA: TGTGCCAGCAGCTGGGGTTCCGGGGCAGAGAACTATGGCTACACCTTC. Its translation is CASSWGSGAENYGYTF. The full variable domain, rest sourced from reference TRBV5-6 and TRBJ1-2, is DAGVTQSPTHLIKTRGQQVTLRCSPKSGHDTVSWYQQALGQGPQFIFQYYEEEERQRGNFPDRFSGHQFPNYSSELNVNALLLGDSALYLCASSWGSGAENYGYTFGSGTRLTVV.

This chain uses TRBV5-1 with TRBJ2-2; D unresolved. This CDR3 has 14 amino acids. Per germline, CDR1 SGHRS and CDR2 YFSETQ. The V end lost 1 base, the J end lost 4 bases, and 8 bases lay between the germline ends. CDR3 loop: CASSLLASTGELFF. DNA for the CDR3: TGCGCCAGCAGCTTGTTAGCCTCCACCGGGGAGCTGTTTTTT.

The chain carries TRBV10-3 and TRBJ1-2; weak D call: TRBD1 (6 bases). The CDR3 loop spans 13 amino acids. From germline, CDR1 is ENHRY and CDR2 SYGVKD. Trimming left V 3 bases short and J 4 bases short, with 9 bases between. CDR3 amino acids: CAISERDTYGYTF. In nucleotides, the CDR3 is TGTGCCATCAGTGAAAGGGACACCTATGGCTACACCTTC.

The chain has TRBV7-2 and TRBJ2-1; TRBD1 agrees at 9 bases. The trim removed 3 bases at V and 9 bases at J, leaving 3 bases unmatched. The germline CDR1 and CDR2 sequences are SGHTA and FQGNSA. There are 13 residues in the CDR3. The CDR3 here is CASSFSTGGEQFF. CDR3 bases: TGTGCCAGCAGCTTCTCGACAGGGGGTGAGCAGTTCTTC.

The gene calls are TRBV5-1 and TRBJ2-5, with D possibly being TRBD1 (5 bases). Deletions cut 1 base from V and 1 base from J, with 11 bases between. The CDR3 spans 15 residues. Germline CDR1 reads SGHRS; CDR2 reads YFSETQ. CDR3 coding DNA: TGCGCCAGCAGCTTGTCAGGGCCTTTCCAAGAGACCCAGTACTTC. As protein: CASSLSGPFQETQYF.

This sequence joins TRBV19 and TRBJ1-5, with 7 bases matching TRBD1. This CDR3 is 14 amino acids long. The junction had 2 bases not matched to a gene; V was cut back by 1 base and J by 5 bases. CDR1 is LNHDA and CDR2 is SQIVND in the germline V gene (reference sequence). DNA of the CDR3: TGTGCCAGTAGTATAGGACAGGGCGATCAGCCCCAGCATTTT. Protein sequence: CASSIGQGDQPQHF.

This chain connects TRBV27 to TRBJ2-1, with D tentatively TRBD1 or TRBD2 (6 bases each). Germline-derived CDR1 and CDR2 are MNHEY and SMNVEV (reference sequence). The germline V and J ends were trimmed by 2 bases and 4 bases, with 18 bases remaining between them. This CDR3 has 17 residues. The CDR3 coding sequence is TGTGCCAGCAGTTTAGGCCCCCACACAGGGAGGTACAATGAGCAGTTCTTC. Amino acids: CASSLGPHTGRYNEQFF.

The chain carries TRBV19 and TRBJ1-1; TRBD1 matches at 8 bases. The CDR3 length is 16 residues. The ends lost 5 bases at V and 1 base at J; junction bases unmatched: 9. Germline V gene lookup returns CDR1 LNHDA and CDR2 SQIVND (reference sequence). CDR3 sequence (DNA): TGTGCCAGTAGTCCTTGGACAGGGCCCTCGAACACTGAAGCTTTCTTT. Protein product: CASSPWTGPSNTEAFF.

Regarding this clone: Within the sample, other DNA sequences also encode this same CDR3. The rearrangement uses TRBV6-5 and TRBJ2-7; TRBD1 aligns across 10 bases. The CDR3 consists of 15 residues. Unmatched junction bases numbered 2, after V lost 2 bases and J lost 1 base. Germline V gene data show CDR1 as MNHEY and CDR2 as SVGAGI. CDR3 nucleotide sequence: TGTGCCAGCAGTTACGGGACAGGGGCATCCTACGAGCAGTACTTC. This encodes CASSYGTGASYEQYF.

CDR3 region: CASSLVSIADTQYF. CDR3 nucleotides: TGTGCCAGCAGCTTAGTGTCTATTGCAGATACGCAGTATTTT. The chain links TRBV13 to TRBJ2-3; D ambiguous. The germline V and J ends were trimmed by 1 base and 4 bases, with 9 bases remaining between them. There are 14 residues in the CDR3. Germline V gives CDR1 PRHDT, CDR2 FYEKMQ (reference sequence).

This clone was detected once. The chain recombines TRBV28 with TRBJ1-4, with D possibly being TRBD1 (6 bases). The CDR3 covers 13 residues. V was clipped by 9 bases and J by 14 bases, with 22 bases between them. Germline CDR1 and CDR2: MDHEN and SYDVKM. The CDR3: CASSRDTRTRLFF. The CDR3 DNA reads TGTGCCAGTAGCCGGGACACCCGAACTAGGCTGTTTTTT.

The chain employs TRBV7-9 and TRBJ2-2; D is undetermined. CDR3 length: 11 amino acids. The germline gives CDR1 SEHNR, CDR2 FQNEAQ (reference sequence). V was trimmed by 2 bases and J by 9 bases, leaving 4 bases between them. The CDR3 DNA is TGTGCCAGCAGCTTATCCCGGGAGCTGTTTTTT. Translating it yields CASSLSRELFF.

The chain combines TRBV5-8 with TRBJ1-1; a possible D gene is TRBD1 (5 bases). Trimming pared 4 bases from V and 1 base from J, leaving 17 bases between. This CDR3 has 16 residues. Germline CDR1 is SGHTS and CDR2 is YDEGEE. CDR3 nucleotide sequence: TGTGCCAGCAGCCAGGGACGGGGTATGCAGAACACTGAAGCTTTCTTT. This gives the protein CASSQGRGMQNTEAFF. The full variable domain, its missing parts supplied by reference TRBV5-8 and TRBJ1-1, is EAGVTQSPTHLIKTRGQQATLRCSPISGHTSVYWYQQALGLGLQFLLWYDEGEERNRGNFPPRFSGRQFPNYSSELNVNALELEDSALYLCASSQGRGMQNTEAFFGQGTRLTVV.

V gene TRBV9 combines with J gene TRBJ2-2; perhaps TRBD1 as D (5 bases). Germline values: CDR1 SGDLS, CDR2 YYNGEE. V was cut by 1 base and J by 6 bases, with 13 bases left in between. The CDR3 is 15 residues long. CDR3 sequence (DNA): TGTGCCAGCAGCGTATTTTGGGGCCCGGCCGGGGAGCTGTTTTTT. Amino acid sequence: CASSVFWGPAGELFF.

The V gene is TRBV7-9, the J gene TRBJ2-5; 8 nucleotides agree with TRBD2. Germline V CDR1 and CDR2: SEHNR, FQNEAQ (reference sequence). V was pared by 3 bases and J by 5 bases, with 5 bases of the junction left unmatched. The CDR3 totals 14 residues. The CDR3 loop reads CASSFHGGGETQYF. Here the CDR3 DNA reads TGTGCCAGCAGCTTTCATGGCGGGGGGGAGACCCAGTACTTC.

This sequence joins TRBV29-1 and TRBJ2-5; D is perhaps TRBD1 or TRBD2 (5 bases each). The germline V gene has CDR1 SQVTM and CDR2 ANQGSEA. The CDR3 covers 14 residues. V lost 6 bases and J 3 bases, leaving 17 bases between the germline ends. In DNA form, the CDR3 reads TGCAGCGTGCCGCGACGGGACGGGGAAGAGACCCAGTACTTC. It specifies CSVPRRDGEETQYF.